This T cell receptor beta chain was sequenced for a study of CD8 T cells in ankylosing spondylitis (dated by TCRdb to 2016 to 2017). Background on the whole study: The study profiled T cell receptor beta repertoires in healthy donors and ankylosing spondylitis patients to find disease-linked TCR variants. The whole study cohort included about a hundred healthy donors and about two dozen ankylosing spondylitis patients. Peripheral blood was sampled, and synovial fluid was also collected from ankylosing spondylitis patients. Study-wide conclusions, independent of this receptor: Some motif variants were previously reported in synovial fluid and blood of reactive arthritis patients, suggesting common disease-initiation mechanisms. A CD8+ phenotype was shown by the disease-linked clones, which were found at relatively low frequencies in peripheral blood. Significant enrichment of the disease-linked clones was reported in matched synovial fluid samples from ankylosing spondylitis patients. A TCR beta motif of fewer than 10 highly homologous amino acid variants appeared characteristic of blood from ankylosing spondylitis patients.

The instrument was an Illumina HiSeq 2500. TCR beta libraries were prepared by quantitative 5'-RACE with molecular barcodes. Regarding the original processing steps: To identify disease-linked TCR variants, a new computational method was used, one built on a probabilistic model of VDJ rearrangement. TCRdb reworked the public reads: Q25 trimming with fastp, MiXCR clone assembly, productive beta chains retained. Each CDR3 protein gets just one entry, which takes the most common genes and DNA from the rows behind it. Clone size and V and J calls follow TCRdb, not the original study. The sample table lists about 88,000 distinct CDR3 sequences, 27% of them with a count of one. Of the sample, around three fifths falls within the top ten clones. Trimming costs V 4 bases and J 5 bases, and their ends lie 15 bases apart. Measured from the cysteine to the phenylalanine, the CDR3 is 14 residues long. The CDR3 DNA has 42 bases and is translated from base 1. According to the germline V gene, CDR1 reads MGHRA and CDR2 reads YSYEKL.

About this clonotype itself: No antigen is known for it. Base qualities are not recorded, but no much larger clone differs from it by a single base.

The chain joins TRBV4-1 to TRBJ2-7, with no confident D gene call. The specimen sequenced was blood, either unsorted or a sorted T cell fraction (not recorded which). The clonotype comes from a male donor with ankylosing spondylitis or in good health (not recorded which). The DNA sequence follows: TGCGCCAGCAGCCCCGGTGTAGTCCCTGACGAGCAGTACTTC. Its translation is CASSPGVVPDEQYF.